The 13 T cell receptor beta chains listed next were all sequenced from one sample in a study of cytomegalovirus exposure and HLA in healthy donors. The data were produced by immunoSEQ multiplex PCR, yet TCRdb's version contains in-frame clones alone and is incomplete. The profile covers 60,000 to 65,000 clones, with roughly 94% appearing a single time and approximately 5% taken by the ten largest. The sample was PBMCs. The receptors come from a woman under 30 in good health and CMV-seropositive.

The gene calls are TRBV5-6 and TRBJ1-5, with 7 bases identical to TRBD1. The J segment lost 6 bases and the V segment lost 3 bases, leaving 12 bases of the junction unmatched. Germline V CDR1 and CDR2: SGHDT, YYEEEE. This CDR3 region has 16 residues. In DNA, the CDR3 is TGTGCCAGCAGCTCAATAGACAGGGACGGGGGTCAGCCCCAGCATTTT. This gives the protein CASSSIDRDGGQPQHF.

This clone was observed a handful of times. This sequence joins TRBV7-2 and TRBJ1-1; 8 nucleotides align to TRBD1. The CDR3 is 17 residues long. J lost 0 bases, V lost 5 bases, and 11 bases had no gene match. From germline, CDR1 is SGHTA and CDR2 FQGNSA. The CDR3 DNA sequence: TGTGCCAGCAGCCTTTGGACAGGGAGAGAAATGAACACTGAAGCTTTCTTT. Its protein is CASSLWTGREMNTEAFF.

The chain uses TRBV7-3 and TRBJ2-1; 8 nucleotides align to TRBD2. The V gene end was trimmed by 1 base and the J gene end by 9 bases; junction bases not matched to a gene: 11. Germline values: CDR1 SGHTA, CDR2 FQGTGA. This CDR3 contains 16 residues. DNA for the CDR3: TGTGCCAGCAGCTTAAAAGGCGGGAGGCCGCGATCTGAGCAGTTCTTC. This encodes CASSLKGGRPRSEQFF.

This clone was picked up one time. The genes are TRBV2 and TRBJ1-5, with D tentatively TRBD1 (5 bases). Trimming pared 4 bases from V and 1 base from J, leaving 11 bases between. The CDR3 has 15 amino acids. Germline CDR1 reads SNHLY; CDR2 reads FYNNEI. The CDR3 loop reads CASSAMGGSNQPQHF. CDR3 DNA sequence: TGTGCCAGCAGTGCTATGGGGGGGAGCAATCAGCCCCAGCATTTT.

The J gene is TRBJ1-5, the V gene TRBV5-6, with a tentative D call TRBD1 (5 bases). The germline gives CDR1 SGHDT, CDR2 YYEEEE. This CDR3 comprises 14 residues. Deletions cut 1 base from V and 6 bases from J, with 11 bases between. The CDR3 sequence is CASSLFWGGQPQHF. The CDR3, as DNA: TGTGCCAGCAGCTTGTTCTGGGGCGGTCAGCCCCAGCATTTT.

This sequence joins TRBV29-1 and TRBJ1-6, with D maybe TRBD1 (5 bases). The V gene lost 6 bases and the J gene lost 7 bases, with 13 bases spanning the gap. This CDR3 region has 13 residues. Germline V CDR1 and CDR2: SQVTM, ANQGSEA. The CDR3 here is CSVAAQGNSPLHF. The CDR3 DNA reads TGCAGCGTCGCGGCCCAGGGCAATTCACCCCTCCACTTT.

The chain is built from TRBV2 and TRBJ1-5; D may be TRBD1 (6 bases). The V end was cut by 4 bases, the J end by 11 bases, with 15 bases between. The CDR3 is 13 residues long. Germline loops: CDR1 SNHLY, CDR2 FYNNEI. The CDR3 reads CASSGGGARAQHF. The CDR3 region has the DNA TGTGCCAGCAGTGGCGGGGGGGCAAGGGCCCAGCATTTT.

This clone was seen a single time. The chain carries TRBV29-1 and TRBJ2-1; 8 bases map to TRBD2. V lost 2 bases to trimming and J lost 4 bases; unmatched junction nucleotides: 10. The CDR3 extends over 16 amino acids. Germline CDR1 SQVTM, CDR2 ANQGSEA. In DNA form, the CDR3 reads TGCAGCGTTGAACCATTTAGCGGGGTCGGTTACAATGAGCAGTTCTTC. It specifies CSVEPFSGVGYNEQFF.

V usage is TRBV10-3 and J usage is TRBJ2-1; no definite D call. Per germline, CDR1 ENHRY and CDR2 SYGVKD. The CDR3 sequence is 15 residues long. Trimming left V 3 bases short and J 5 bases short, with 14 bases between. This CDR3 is CAISDETPFNNEQFF. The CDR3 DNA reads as TGTGCCATCAGTGATGAGACACCATTCAACAATGAGCAGTTCTTC.

The CDR3 region is CASSLGQQYEQYF. CDR3 DNA sequence: TGCGCCAGCAGCCTAGGACAGCAGTACGAGCAGTACTTC. J is TRBJ2-7 and V is TRBV4-3; the D gene is possibly TRBD1 (6 bases). Trimming cost V 4 bases and J 4 bases, with 11 bases left between them. The CDR3 contains 13 residues. Germline V gene lookup returns CDR1 LGHNA and CDR2 YSLEER.

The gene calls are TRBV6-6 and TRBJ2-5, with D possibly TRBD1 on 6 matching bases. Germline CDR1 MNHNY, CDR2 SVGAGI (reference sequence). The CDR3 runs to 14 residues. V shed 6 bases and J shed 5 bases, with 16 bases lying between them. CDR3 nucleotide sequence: TGTGCCAGCAGCCTACAGGGTGAGGGGGAGACCCAGTACTTC. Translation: CASSLQGEGETQYF.

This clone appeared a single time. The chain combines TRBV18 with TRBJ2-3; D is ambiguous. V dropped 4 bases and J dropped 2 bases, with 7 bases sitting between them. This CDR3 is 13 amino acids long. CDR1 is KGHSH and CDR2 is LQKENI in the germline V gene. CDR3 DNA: TGTGCCAGCTCACGCGCCTACACAGATACGCAGTATTTT. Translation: CASSRAYTDTQYF.

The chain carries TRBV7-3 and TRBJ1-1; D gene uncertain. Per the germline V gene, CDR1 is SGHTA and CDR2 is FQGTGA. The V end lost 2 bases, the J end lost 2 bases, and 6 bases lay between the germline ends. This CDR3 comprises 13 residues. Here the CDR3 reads CASSLSGNTEAFF. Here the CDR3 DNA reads TGTGCCAGCAGCTTATCAGGTAACACTGAAGCTTTCTTT.